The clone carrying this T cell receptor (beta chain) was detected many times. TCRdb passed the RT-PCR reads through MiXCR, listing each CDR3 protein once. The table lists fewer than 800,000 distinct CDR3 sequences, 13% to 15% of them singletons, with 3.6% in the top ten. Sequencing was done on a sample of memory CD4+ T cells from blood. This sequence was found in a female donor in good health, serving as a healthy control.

DNA for the CDR3: TGTGCCAGCAGCTACAGGGAACCCACAGATACGCAGTATTTT. This sequence encodes CASSYREPTDTQYF. The genes are TRBV6-6 and TRBJ2-3, with TRBD1 as a possible D gene (6 bases). In germline, CDR1 is MNHNY, CDR2 SVGAGI (reference sequence). V lost 6 bases to trimming and J lost 2 bases, with 12 bases between them. The CDR3 contains 14 residues.